Below, one T cell receptor beta chain is given with its context. Its target is unknown. One junction end does not reproduce the germline sequence, and a read error may be involved. Time point given: persistent/refractory GD, antithyroid drugs over 5 years with positive TRAb. PBMC-extracted RNA yielded the TCR library. The CDR3 spans 15 residues. Germline V lookup: CDR1 ENHRY, CDR2 SYGVKD. The sample comes from a study of regulatory T cells in long-lasting Graves disease. Whole-study findings and limits: Patients with persistent disease showed a bias toward TRBV28, TRBJ1-2 and TRBJ2-5.

The authors built TCR beta libraries using iRepertoire HTBI primers and Arm-PCR of CDR3 regions. TCRdb ran MiXCR on the multiplex PCR reads and lists one entry per CDR3 protein. The table has under 450,000 distinct CDR3 sequences, around 20% seen once. Source: peripheral blood mononuclear cells (PBMCs), taken when the disease was refractory, from a patient treated with antithyroid drugs. The sequence came from a female donor with Graves disease. The chain uses TRBV10-3 and TRBJ1-3; 8 bases are a match to TRBD1. The DNA of the CDR3 is TGTGCCATCAGTGATCCGGACAGGGCAAGAAACACCACATATTTT. This encodes CAISDPDRARNTTYF.